This T cell receptor (beta chain) was found in a study of blood T cell repertoires in COVID-19. Study-wide background: Nucleic acid was either cDNA or gDNA, and it came from T cells, B-cell-depleted T cells, or PBMCs.

V was pared by 6 bases and J by 4 bases, with 9 bases of the junction left unmatched. This CDR3 has 15 amino acids. Germline-derived CDR1 and CDR2 are SGHRS and YFSETQ. Study members were between roughly 18 and 100 years old and lived in around 24 US regions. Participants were placed into cohorts based on the clinical history they reported. As handled by the study authors: Nucleated cell number was recorded as an estimate derived from reference gene primer amplification. This table comes from immunoSEQ multiplex PCR, and its TCRdb copy is limited to in-frame clones, with some not included. V and J calls and clone size are copied from that table; D and trimming were computed from the DNA. The data show 300,000 to 350,000 clones, with 75% to 90% seen just once and about 4.7% held by the top ten.

Sequenced material: PBMCs or T cells enriched from blood (not recorded which). This receptor was obtained from a man aged 30 to 39 who had recovered from COVID-19. The rearrangement links TRBV5-1 to TRBJ2-1; 8 nucleotides line up with TRBD2. The CDR3 loop reads CASNPSGGRYNEQFF. DNA for the CDR3: TGCGCCAGCAATCCGAGCGGGGGCCGTTACAATGAGCAGTTCTTC.